One and the same sample provided the 27 T cell receptor beta chains below, sequenced in a study of identical twins. TCRdb fed the 5' RACE reads into MiXCR, producing one record per CDR3 protein. The sample holds a few hundred thousand distinct CDR3 sequences, about an eighth seen once. These data also formed part of another study, on yellow fever vaccine responses in identical twins.

Sequencing was done on a sample of memory (CD45RO+) T cells sorted from blood. These receptors were collected from a woman under 30 in good health.

The gene calls are TRBV4-1 and TRBJ2-3; TRBD2 matches 8 bases. The V gene's germline CDR1 is MGHRA and CDR2 YSYEKL. The junction had 12 bases not matched to a gene; V was cut back by 6 bases and J by 1 base. The CDR3 extends over 17 amino acids. The CDR3 loop is CASSPRGPAGGTDTQYF. The CDR3 DNA follows: TGCGCCAGCAGTCCGAGGGGTCCAGCGGGAGGCACAGATACGCAGTATTTT.

The chain recombines TRBV6-1 with TRBJ2-1, with a tentative D call TRBD1 (6 bases). The CDR3 spans 14 residues. Germline CDR1 and CDR2: MNHNS and SASEGT. The germline V and J ends were trimmed by 4 bases and 8 bases, with 15 bases remaining between them. CDR3 sequence (DNA): TGTGCCAGCAGTGCCAGGGACACCGGCGATGAGCAGTTCTTC. Protein product: CASSARDTGDEQFF.

This clonotype has more than one count but fewer than ten. V is TRBV20-1 and J is TRBJ2-2, with D unclear. The CDR3 is made up of 14 amino acids. Germline V gene lookup returns CDR1 DFQATT and CDR2 SNEGSKA (reference sequence). The ends were cut back, 1 base at V and 5 bases at J, with 11 bases in the middle. The CDR3 nucleotides are TGCAGTGCTAGAGTCATTGGGGAAACCGGGGAGCTGTTTTTT. Encoded protein: CSARVIGETGELFF.

V usage is TRBV28 and J usage is TRBJ2-1; 9 bases match TRBD1. The length of the CDR3 is 18 residues. V shed 1 base and J 6 bases; nucleotides not matched to a gene: 13. Per germline, CDR1 MDHEN and CDR2 SYDVKM. CDR3 in amino acids: CASSLYGQGTNKPNEQFF. The CDR3 DNA sequence: TGTGCCAGCAGTTTATACGGACAGGGGACCAATAAACCCAATGAGCAGTTCTTC.

This clonotype was seen a few times. The rearrangement uses TRBV5-6 and TRBJ2-4, with TRBD1 matching over 8 bases. The germline V gene encodes CDR1 SGHDT and CDR2 YYEEEE. The CDR3 sequence is 15 residues long. Losses at the gene ends were 0 bases for V and 10 bases for J; bases not matched to a gene: 9. CDR3 nucleotide sequence: TGTGCCAGCAGCTTGGAGGGGCAGGGGGCCGGGATTCAGTACTTC. Encoded protein: CASSLEGQGAGIQYF.

This clonotype was observed at least ten times. The chain couples TRBV29-1 to TRBJ2-7; 9 nucleotides line up with TRBD2. This CDR3 region has 14 residues. Unmatched junction bases numbered 11, after V lost 6 bases and J lost 5 bases. Germline CDR1 reads SQVTM; CDR2 reads ANQGSEA. CDR3: CSVPSSGGWNEQYF. Here the CDR3 DNA reads TGCAGCGTCCCCAGTAGCGGGGGTTGGAACGAGCAGTACTTC.

Regarding this clonotype: Germline and junction disagree at one end, which may indicate a read error. The chain is built from TRBV7-9 and TRBJ2-2; 12 nucleotides match TRBD2. CDR1 is SEHNR, CDR2 FQNEAQ, per germline (reference sequence). This CDR3 has 17 amino acids. The CDR3 sequence: CATSATSGGRNAGELFF. CDR3 sequence (DNA): TGTGCCACCAGCGCGACTAGCGGGGGCCGAAACGCCGGGGAGCTGTTTTTT.

Worth noting for this clonotype: This clone may be a read error of a much larger clone one base away. The chain recombines TRBV3-1 with TRBJ2-3; 13 bases are shared with TRBD2. Trimming at V came to 2 bases and at J to 8 bases, leaving 4 bases not matched to a gene. The CDR3 spans 15 residues. The germline gives CDR1 LGHDT, CDR2 YNNKEL (reference sequence). CDR3 region: CASSQTSGGAVTQYF. The DNA of the CDR3 is TGTGCCAGCAGCCAAACTAGCGGGGGGGCAGTTACGCAGTATTTT.

This chain joins TRBV30 and TRBJ2-1; 7 nucleotides agree with TRBD2. The trim removed 1 base at V and 5 bases at J, leaving 8 bases unmatched. Germline values: CDR1 GTSNPN, CDR2 SVGIG (reference sequence). CDR3 length: 15 residues. The CDR3 region is CAWSASWLADNEQFF. The CDR3 nucleotides read TGTGCCTGGAGTGCGAGCTGGCTAGCGGACAATGAGCAGTTCTTC.

This clonotype was seen a few times. The chain employs TRBV12-3 or TRBV12-4 and TRBJ2-1, with D tentatively TRBD2 (5 bases). The CDR3 sequence is 14 residues long. V was clipped by 3 bases and J by 9 bases, with 15 bases between them. Here the CDR3 reads CASSLLVEGAEQFF. The CDR3 DNA is TGTGCCAGCAGTTTGTTGGTCGAGGGTGCTGAGCAGTTCTTC.

V gene TRBV12-3 or TRBV12-4 combines with J gene TRBJ2-3; unclear D gene. The CDR3 spans 15 residues. V lost 5 bases and J 0 bases, leaving 12 bases between the germline ends. CDR3: CASSPAIRSTDTQYF. For the CDR3, the DNA is TGTGCCAGCAGTCCGGCGATTAGAAGCACAGATACGCAGTATTTT.

This chain joins TRBV20-1 and TRBJ2-1; 11 bases agree with TRBD2. The CDR3 spans 14 residues. The ends lost 6 bases at V and 7 bases at J; junction bases unmatched: 8. Germline V gene data show CDR1 as DFQATT and CDR2 as SNEGSKA (reference sequence). The CDR3 loop is CSARIAGGPNEQFF. The CDR3 coding sequence is TGCAGTGCGCGGATAGCGGGAGGGCCGAATGAGCAGTTCTTC.

This clonotype was seen ten or more times. The V and J genes are TRBV6-1 and TRBJ2-7; D remains unclear. The V gene lost 6 bases and the J gene lost 4 bases, with 19 bases spanning the gap. Germline assignment: CDR1 MNHNS and CDR2 SASEGT. The CDR3 consists of 15 residues. The CDR3, as DNA: TGTGCCAGCAGGGAGACTGGTACGAAAAGTTACGAGCAGTACTTC. Translation: CASRETGTKSYEQYF.

The V and J genes are TRBV20-1 and TRBJ2-5; 11 bases line up with TRBD2. The CDR3 is made up of 15 amino acids. Germline CDR1 is DFQATT and CDR2 is SNEGSKA (reference sequence). Trimming at V came to 3 bases and at J to 5 bases, leaving 8 bases not matched to a gene. This CDR3 reads CSASGLAGGAETQYF. CDR3 bases: TGCAGTGCTAGTGGGCTAGCGGGAGGCGCGGAGACCCAGTACTTC.

Ten or more counts support this clonotype. V gene TRBV30 combines with J gene TRBJ2-7; D is perhaps TRBD1 (6 bases). The CDR3 is 12 amino acids. Germline CDR1 reads GTSNPN; CDR2 reads SVGIG (reference sequence). The CDR3 DNA reads TGTGCTGGTAGAACAGGGACCTACGAGCAGTACTTC. Protein sequence: CAGRTGTYEQYF. Combining the CDR3 with reference TRBV30 and TRBJ2-7 gives the whole variable domain SQTIHQWPATLVQPVGSPLSLECTVEGTSNPNLYWYRQAAGRGLQLLFYSVGIGQISSEVPQNLSASRPQDRQFILSSKKLLLSDSGFYLCAGRTGTYEQYFGPGTRLTVT.

The rearrangement links TRBV15 to TRBJ2-4, with 10 positions matching TRBD1. The CDR3 spans 18 residues. From germline, CDR1 is LNHNV and CDR2 YYDKDF (reference sequence). V was clipped by 4 bases and J by 0 bases; unmatched bases: 9. In DNA, the CDR3 is TGTGCCACCAGCACCCGCGGGACAGGGGTCCTAGCCAAAAACATTCAGTACTTC. This codes for CATSTRGTGVLAKNIQYF. The full variable domain, rest sourced from reference TRBV15 and TRBJ2-4, is DAMVIQNPRYQVTQFGKPVTLSCSQTLNHNVMYWYQQKSSQAPKLLFHYYDKDFNNEADTPDNFQSRRPNTSFCFLDIRSPGLGDTAMYLCATSTRGTGVLAKNIQYFGAGTRLSVL.

In this sample, this clonotype turned up many times. The rearrangement links TRBV5-1 to TRBJ2-2, with D uncertain. V shed 4 bases and J shed 0 bases, with 7 bases lying between them. Germline V gene sequence: CDR1 SGHRS, CDR2 YFSETQ. This CDR3 is built from 14 residues. The CDR3 DNA reads TGCGCCAGCAGCCACCCTCCGAACACCGGGGAGCTGTTTTTT. It specifies CASSHPPNTGELFF.

There are a few counts of this clonotype. The chain uses TRBV4-3 and TRBJ2-7; D call uncertain. The germline V gene has CDR1 LGHNA and CDR2 YSLEER. Deletions cut 0 bases from V and 1 base from J, with 7 bases between. The CDR3 consists of 14 residues. CDR3 DNA: TGCGCCAGCAGCCAAGATCACAGATCCTACGAGCAGTACTTC. Encoded protein: CASSQDHRSYEQYF.

CDR3 DNA: TGCAGTGCTCGACTAGCGGGAGTGAGCGGGGAGCTGTTTTTT. Residues: CSARLAGVSGELFF. The rearrangement links TRBV20-1 to TRBJ2-2, with 12 nucleotides matching TRBD2. The CDR3 runs to 14 residues. The V gene's germline CDR1 is DFQATT and CDR2 SNEGSKA (reference sequence). V lost 5 bases and J lost 7; bases outside the gene matches: 5.

This clonotype appeared many times. The V call is TRBV10-3, the J call TRBJ1-4; 8 positions match TRBD1. Germline CDR1 ENHRY, CDR2 SYGVKD. The length of the CDR3 is 14 residues. With V trimmed by 6 bases and J by 0 bases, 0 bases remained unmatched. CDR3 region: CAIRQGATNEKLFF. Written as DNA, the CDR3 is TGTGCCATCAGACAGGGGGCAACTAATGAAAAACTGTTTTTT.

This clonotype was observed a few times. The V gene is TRBV20-1, the J gene TRBJ2-3; tentative D call: TRBD2 (5 bases). CDR1 and CDR2 from the germline V gene are DFQATT and SNEGSKA (reference sequence). This CDR3 is 15 amino acids long. V shed 0 bases and J shed 0 bases, with 10 bases lying between them. The DNA for the CDR3 is TGCAGTGCTAGAGATACTAGATCTAGCACAGATACGCAGTATTTT. Protein sequence: CSARDTRSSTDTQYF.

In this sample, this clonotype turned up a few times. The genes are TRBV5-5 and TRBJ2-1; D not certain. CDR3 size: 15 residues. CDR1 and CDR2 (germline): SGHKS, YYEKEE (reference sequence). V was trimmed by 4 bases and J by 2 bases, leaving 13 bases between them. CDR3 protein: CASSPVAAPYNEQFF. CDR3 sequence (DNA): TGTGCCAGCAGCCCGGTGGCGGCCCCCTACAATGAGCAGTTCTTC.

The J gene is TRBJ1-4, the V gene TRBV20-1; D is undetermined. This CDR3 spans 14 amino acids. CDR1 and CDR2 from the germline V gene are DFQATT and SNEGSKA (reference sequence). V was cut by 5 bases and J by 3 bases, with 13 bases left in between. The CDR3 DNA follows: TGCAGTGCTCGGACTCTTGCTGCTAATGAAAAACTGTTTTTT. Protein sequence: CSARTLAANEKLFF.

This clonotype appeared once. This chain uses TRBV11-2 with TRBJ2-7, with TRBD2 matching over 9 bases. The CDR3 is 18 amino acids. The J segment lost 5 bases and the V segment lost 1 base, leaving 15 bases of the junction unmatched. Germline V gives CDR1 SGHAT, CDR2 FQNNGV. CDR3 bases: TGTGCCAGCAGCTTAGGAGGTGGGCGGGAGGGCCGAGTGAACGAGCAGTACTTC. Translation: CASSLGGGREGRVNEQYF. Variable domain in full (rest from reference TRBV11-2 and TRBJ2-7): EAGVAQSPRYKIIEKRQSVAFWCNPISGHATLYWYQQILGQGPKLLIQFQNNGVVDDSQLPKDRFSAERLKGVDSTLKIQPAKLEDSAVYLCASSLGGGREGRVNEQYFGPGTRLTVT.

This clonotype was found many times. The J gene is TRBJ2-7, the V gene TRBV18; D remains ambiguous. V was clipped by 4 bases and J by 1 base, with 8 bases between them. CDR1 is KGHSH and CDR2 is LQKENI in the germline V gene. This CDR3 contains 13 residues. The DNA for the CDR3 is TGTGCCAGCTCACAAGGACGGTCCTACGAGCAGTACTTC. Encoded protein: CASSQGRSYEQYF.

This clonotype was recorded at least ten times. The CDR3 protein is CASSLGEGQETQYF. Written as DNA, the CDR3 is TGCGCCAGCAGCTTGGGGGAGGGCCAAGAGACCCAGTACTTC. The chain carries TRBV5-1 and TRBJ2-5, with 7 bases aligning to TRBD2. The CDR3 length is 14 residues. V dropped 0 bases and J dropped 1; count of bases not matched to a gene: 0. Looked up from germline, CDR1 is SGHRS and CDR2 is YFSETQ. Full variable domain (outside the CDR3, taken from reference TRBV5-1 and TRBJ2-5): KAGVTQTPRYLIKTRGQQVTLSCSPISGHRSVSWYQQTPGQGLQFLFEYFSETQRNKGNFPGRFSGRQFSNSRSEMNVSTLELGDSALYLCASSLGEGQETQYFGPGTRLLVL.

This clonotype was counted between two and nine times. The chain links TRBV18 to TRBJ2-3; no clear D gene. The CDR3 contains 15 residues. The ends were cut back, 0 bases at V and 6 bases at J, with 13 bases in the middle. CDR1 KGHSH and CDR2 LQKENI come from the germline V gene. The CDR3 nucleotides are TGTGCCAGCTCACCACCTGGGGTAGCTAAGGATACGCAGTATTTT. It specifies CASSPPGVAKDTQYF.